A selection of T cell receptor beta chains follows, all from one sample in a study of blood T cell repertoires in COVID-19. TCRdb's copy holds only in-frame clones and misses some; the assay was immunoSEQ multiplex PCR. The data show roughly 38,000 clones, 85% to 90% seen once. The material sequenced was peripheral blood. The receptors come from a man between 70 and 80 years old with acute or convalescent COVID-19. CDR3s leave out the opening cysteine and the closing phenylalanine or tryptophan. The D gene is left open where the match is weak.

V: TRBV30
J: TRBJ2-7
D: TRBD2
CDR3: AWNRRETHEQY

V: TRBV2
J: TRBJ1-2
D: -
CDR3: ASRMEYGYT

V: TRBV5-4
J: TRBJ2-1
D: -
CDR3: ASTGGILSSYNEQF

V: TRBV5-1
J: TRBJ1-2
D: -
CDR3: ASSLDPGVGYT

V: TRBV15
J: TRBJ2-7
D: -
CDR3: ATRDSSTTYEQY

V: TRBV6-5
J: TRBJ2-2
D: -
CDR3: ASRISRQALGELF

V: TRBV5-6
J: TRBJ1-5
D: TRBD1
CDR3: ASSKRQGRQPQH

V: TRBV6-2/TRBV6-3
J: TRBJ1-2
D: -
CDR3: ASSRPTAGYT

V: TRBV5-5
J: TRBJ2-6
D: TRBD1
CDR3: ASRGTGSSGANVLT

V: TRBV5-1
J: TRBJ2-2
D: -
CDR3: ASSPGNTGELF

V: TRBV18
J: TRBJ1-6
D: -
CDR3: ASSPGGNSPLH

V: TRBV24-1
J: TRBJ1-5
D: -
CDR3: ATRGGRRNQPQH

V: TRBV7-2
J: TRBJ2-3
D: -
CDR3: ASSLGASPTDTQY

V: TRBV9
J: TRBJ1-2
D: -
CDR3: ASSPEGRYGYT

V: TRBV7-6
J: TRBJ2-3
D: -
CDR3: ASSFGGGVTDTQY

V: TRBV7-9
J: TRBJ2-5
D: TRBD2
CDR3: ASSSRVTGGGTQY

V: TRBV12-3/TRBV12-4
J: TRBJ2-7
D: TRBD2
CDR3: ASSSASGSQQY

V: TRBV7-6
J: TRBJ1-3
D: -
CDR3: ASSLGGVAGNTIY

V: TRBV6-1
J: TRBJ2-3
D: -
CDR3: ASSSPGSTDTQY

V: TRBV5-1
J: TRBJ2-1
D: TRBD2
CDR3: ASSIGGLAGSDEQF

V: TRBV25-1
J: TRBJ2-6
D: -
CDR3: ASSELAGTGANVLT

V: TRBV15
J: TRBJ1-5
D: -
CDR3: ATSRGRGIQPQH

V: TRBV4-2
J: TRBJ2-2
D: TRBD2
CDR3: ASSQDGGDTGELF

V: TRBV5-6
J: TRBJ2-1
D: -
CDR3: ASGENEQF

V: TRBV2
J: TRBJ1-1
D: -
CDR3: ASSLVLNTEAF

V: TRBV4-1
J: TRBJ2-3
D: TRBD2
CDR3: ASSPGGGQPGDTQY

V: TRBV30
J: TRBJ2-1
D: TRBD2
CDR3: AWITGTSGSSYNEQF

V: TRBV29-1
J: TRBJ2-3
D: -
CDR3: SVEVSTDTQY

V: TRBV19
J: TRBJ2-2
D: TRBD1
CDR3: ASSIFGQGPNTGELF

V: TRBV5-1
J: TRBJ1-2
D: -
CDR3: ASSLEGAPDQYGYT

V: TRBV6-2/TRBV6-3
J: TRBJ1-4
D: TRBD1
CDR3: ASSPGGAAEKLF

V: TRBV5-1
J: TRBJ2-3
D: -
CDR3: ASSLTNQDTQY

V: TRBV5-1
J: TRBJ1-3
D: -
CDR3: ASSLAGRGNTIY

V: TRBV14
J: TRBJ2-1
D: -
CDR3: ASGQRGNEQF

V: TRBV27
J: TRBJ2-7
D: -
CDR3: ASSLVGGRSYEQY

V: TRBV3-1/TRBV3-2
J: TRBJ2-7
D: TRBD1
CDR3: ASSSTGGSYEQY

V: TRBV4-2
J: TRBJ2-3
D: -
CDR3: ASSPPGDTQY

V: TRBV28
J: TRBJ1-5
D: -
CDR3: ASSQKRDQPQH

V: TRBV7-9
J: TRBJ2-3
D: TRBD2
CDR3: ASSFSGGGTDTQY

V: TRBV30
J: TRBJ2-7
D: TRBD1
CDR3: AWDRGFYEQY

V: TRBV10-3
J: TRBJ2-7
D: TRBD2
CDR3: ASWGGDYEQY

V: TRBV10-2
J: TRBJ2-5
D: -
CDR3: ASSESSGGQETQY

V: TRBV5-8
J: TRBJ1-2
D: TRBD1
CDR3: ASSRGQEGYGYT

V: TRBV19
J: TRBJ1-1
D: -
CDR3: ASMQTTSRIAF

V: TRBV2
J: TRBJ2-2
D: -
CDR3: ASSYPPAAAGELF

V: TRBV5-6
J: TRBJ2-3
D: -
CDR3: ASSLDRADTQY

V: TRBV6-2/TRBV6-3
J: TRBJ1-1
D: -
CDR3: ASSYEGDTLNTEAF

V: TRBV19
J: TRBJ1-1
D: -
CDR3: ASTSDMNTEAF

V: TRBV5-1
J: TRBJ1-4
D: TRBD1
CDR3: ASSPEGASFEKLF

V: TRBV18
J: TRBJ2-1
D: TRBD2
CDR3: ASSPSSSGRALSSYNEQF